The 24 T cell receptor beta chains below were found in one sample sequenced in a study of blood T cell repertoires in COVID-19. The data were produced by immunoSEQ multiplex PCR, yet TCRdb's version contains in-frame clones alone and is incomplete. The repertoire consists of around 42,000 clones, with about nine tenths occurring once and the leading ten covering about 4%. Sample: peripheral blood. All receptors derive from a human donor in a cohort sampled during active COVID-19.

V usage is TRBV2 and J usage is TRBJ1-5; D is unclear. Trimming stripped 2 bases from V and 2 bases from J, with 10 bases between. The germline V gene has CDR1 SNHLY and CDR2 FYNNEI. CDR3 length: 15 amino acids. CDR3 loop: CASSETGSGNQPQHF. The CDR3 bases are TGTGCCAGCAGTGAAACCGGGAGTGGCAATCAGCCCCAGCATTTT.

The V and J genes are TRBV2 and TRBJ2-7, with 7 bases that match TRBD2. Germline V lookup: CDR1 SNHLY, CDR2 FYNNEI. J lost 9 bases, V lost 8 bases, and 10 bases had no gene match. The CDR3 is 12 amino acids. The DNA of the CDR3 is TGTGCCAGCGGGGACTACCTGGCTCCGCAGTACTTC. As protein: CASGDYLAPQYF.

This clone was found once. This chain uses TRBV5-1 with TRBJ2-3, with 7 bases identical to TRBD1. The CDR3 runs to 19 residues. V lost 0 bases to trimming and J lost 8 bases; unmatched junction nucleotides: 21. The germline gives CDR1 SGHRS, CDR2 YFSETQ. The DNA of the CDR3 is TGCGCCAGCAGCTTGGCCCCGTCAGGGGGACAACACACACAGGGTACGCAGTATTTT. Its translation: CASSLAPSGGQHTQGTQYF.

This rearrangement joins TRBV5-4 to TRBJ1-2; the D is unclear. The CDR3 sequence is 15 residues long. The V and J ends lost 0 bases and 1 base respectively, with 10 bases between them. Germline CDR1 is SGHNT and CDR2 is YYREEE (reference sequence). The CDR3 region is CASSLGNIGNYGYTF. The CDR3 nucleotides read TGTGCCAGCAGCTTGGGAAACATTGGTAACTATGGCTACACCTTC.

The rearrangement joins TRBV7-9 to TRBJ2-3; TRBD1 aligns across 9 bases. The germline CDR1 and CDR2 sequences are SEHNR and FQNEAQ (reference sequence). This CDR3 has 15 amino acids. With 5 bases clipped from V and 4 bases from J, the junction kept 7 bases outside the gene matches. CDR3 region: CASSVPGQGSDTQYF. CDR3 in DNA: TGTGCCAGCAGCGTCCCGGGACAGGGTTCAGATACGCAGTATTTT.

The chain carries TRBV9 and TRBJ2-7, with 7 bases matching TRBD1. Trimming cost V 3 bases and J 4 bases; bases outside gene matches: 7. This CDR3 is built from 14 residues. CDR1 is SGDLS, CDR2 YYNGEE, per germline. The CDR3 DNA reads TGTGCCAGCAGCGCCACAGGGGAGCGGTACGAGCAGTACTTC. The encoded protein is CASSATGERYEQYF.

The rearrangement joins TRBV7-2 to TRBJ2-3; no clear D. V was clipped by 5 bases and J by 6 bases, with 21 bases between them. Germline V gives CDR1 SGHTA, CDR2 FQGNSA. This CDR3 has 16 residues. The chain's CDR3 is CASSTTPGSRPDTQYF. DNA of the CDR3: TGTGCCAGCAGCACCACCCCCGGGTCACGGCCGGATACGCAGTATTTT.

V is TRBV6-5 and J is TRBJ1-5; D may be TRBD1 (6 bases). V lost 9 bases to trimming and J lost 4 bases, with 13 bases between them. Germline-derived CDR1 and CDR2 are MNHEY and SVGAGI. This CDR3 is 13 amino acids long. The CDR3 loop is CASSGTRNQPQHF. The CDR3 DNA reads as TGTGCCAGTTCCGGGACACGTAATCAGCCCCAGCATTTT.

This chain connects TRBV5-1 to TRBJ2-5; a weak D match, TRBD1 (6 bases). Germline values: CDR1 SGHRS, CDR2 YFSETQ. Trimming shortened V by 2 bases and J by 1 base, and 12 bases separated the two germline ends. This CDR3 spans 15 amino acids. For the CDR3, the DNA is TGCGCCAGCAGCTTACAGGGTGCGATCCAAGAGACCCAGTACTTC. This gives the protein CASSLQGAIQETQYF.

The chain carries TRBV18 and TRBJ2-7; tentatively, D is TRBD2 (6 bases). V shed 3 bases and J shed 5 bases, with 14 bases lying between them. Germline loops: CDR1 KGHSH, CDR2 LQKENI. This CDR3 is 14 amino acids long. This CDR3 is CASSPVGSGDEQYF. In DNA, the CDR3 is TGTGCCAGCTCACCTGTCGGGAGTGGCGACGAGCAGTACTTC.

The rearrangement links TRBV2 to TRBJ2-5, with a possible D match to TRBD1 (5 bases). CDR1 is SNHLY and CDR2 is FYNNEI in the germline V gene. CDR3 length: 13 amino acids. Trimming took 7 bases from V and 5 from J, leaving 14 bases between them. This CDR3 is CASTKSQGETQYF. The CDR3 DNA reads TGTGCCAGCACGAAAAGCCAGGGTGAGACCCAGTACTTC.

The chain couples TRBV10-1 to TRBJ2-3, with 9 bases that match TRBD2. The J segment lost 11 bases and the V segment lost 2 bases, leaving 8 bases of the junction unmatched. Germline assignment: CDR1 WNHNN and CDR2 SYGVQD (reference sequence). The CDR3 is 14 residues long. CDR3 region: CASSEMPSGNGQYF. In nucleotides, the CDR3 is TGCGCCAGCAGTGAGATGCCTAGCGGGAATGGGCAGTATTTT.

The chain couples TRBV3-1 (or the pseudogene TRBV3-2) to TRBJ2-1; TRBD2 matches at 7 bases. This CDR3 has 15 residues. V lost 2 bases and J lost 5; bases outside the gene matches: 6. Germline assignment: CDR1 LGHDT and CDR2 YNNKEL (reference sequence). CDR3 loop: CASSQSPSGHNEQFF. For the CDR3, the DNA is TGTGCCAGCAGCCAAAGCCCTAGCGGCCACAATGAGCAGTTCTTC.

CDR3 coding DNA: TGTGCCAGCAGAGTTAGGACAGGGATTTCCTACGAGCAGTACTTC. Its translation is CASRVRTGISYEQYF. The chain is built from TRBV14 and TRBJ2-7; 8 bases map to TRBD1. The CDR3 totals 15 residues. Germline V gene sequence: CDR1 SGHDN, CDR2 FVKESK. The V and J ends lost 6 bases and 1 base, in that order; junction bases with no gene match: 8. Variable domain in full (rest from reference TRBV14 and TRBJ2-7): EAGVTQFPSHSVIEKGQTVTLRCDPISGHDNLYWYRRVMGKEIKFLLHFVKESKQDESGMPNNRFLAERTGGTYSTLKVQPAELEDSGVYFCASRVRTGISYEQYFGPGTRLTVT.

The table lists this clone with a count of one. The CDR3 DNA follows: TGTGCCAGCAGTTACGGGGCTAGCGGGAGTCTTAACGAGCAGTACTTC. Protein product: CASSYGASGSLNEQYF. V is TRBV6-6 and J is TRBJ2-7; TRBD2 aligns across 10 bases. The CDR3 is 16 residues long. The V segment lost 2 bases and the J segment 5 bases; nucleotides outside the gene matches: 9. In germline, CDR1 is MNHNY, CDR2 SVGAGI (reference sequence).

CDR3 protein: CASSSGTGSFQQFF. For the CDR3, the DNA is TGTGCCAGCAGTTCCGGGACAGGGTCTTTTCAGCAGTTCTTC. The chain carries TRBV7-3 and TRBJ2-1; 9 bases align to TRBD1. With 6 bases clipped from V and 11 bases from J, the junction kept 11 bases outside the gene matches. CDR1 SGHTA and CDR2 FQGTGA come from the germline V gene. This CDR3 contains 14 residues.

This rearrangement joins TRBV9 to TRBJ2-1; possibly TRBD1 for D (6 bases). Germline lookup yields CDR1 SGDLS and CDR2 YYNGEE. The CDR3 runs to 14 residues. The germline V and J ends were trimmed by 5 bases and 5 bases, with 14 bases remaining between them. Written as DNA, the CDR3 is TGTGCCAGCAGTCAGGGGACCCCCGACAATGAGCAGTTCTTC. This gives the protein CASSQGTPDNEQFF. Full variable domain (outside the CDR3, taken from reference TRBV9 and TRBJ2-1): DSGVTQTPKHLITATGQRVTLRCSPRSGDLSVYWYQQSLDQGLQFLIQYYNGEERAKGNILERFSAQQFPDLHSELNLSSLELGDSALYFCASSQGTPDNEQFFGPGTRLTVL.

In this sample, this clone turned up a few times. DNA of the CDR3: TGTGCCAGCAGCTTGAACGGGGGGCTCCAAGAGACCCAGTACTTC. It encodes CASSLNGGLQETQYF. This chain joins TRBV7-2 and TRBJ2-5, with D possibly being TRBD2 (7 bases). Germline V gene sequence: CDR1 SGHTA, CDR2 FQGNSA. This CDR3 contains 15 residues. V shed 3 bases and J shed 1 base, with 12 bases lying between them.

This rearrangement joins TRBV3-1 (or the pseudogene TRBV3-2) to TRBJ1-2; perhaps TRBD1 as D (6 bases). The CDR3 spans 18 residues. V lost 0 bases to trimming and J lost 4 bases, with 21 bases between them. The V gene's germline CDR1 is LGHDT and CDR2 YNNKEL (reference sequence). The CDR3 is CASSQDERGYMGFYGYTF. The CDR3 nucleotides read TGTGCCAGCAGCCAAGATGAGAGGGGGTACATGGGCTTCTATGGCTACACCTTC.

This chain connects TRBV5-1 to TRBJ1-1; maybe TRBD1 (5 bases). CDR1 is SGHRS, CDR2 YFSETQ, per germline. V shed 4 bases and J shed 10 bases, with 14 bases lying between them. CDR3 size: 12 residues. The CDR3 nucleotides read TGCGCCAGCAGCCCCGACAGTTTCGCAGCTTTCTTT. It encodes CASSPDSFAAFF.

This chain links TRBV5-1 with TRBJ2-7; the match to TRBD2 covers 8 bases. V gave up 0 bases and J gave up 1 base; unmatched junction bases: 3. The germline gives CDR1 SGHRS, CDR2 YFSETQ. The CDR3 length is 15 residues. The CDR3, as DNA: TGCGCCAGCAGCTTGGATACGGGAGGGTCCTACGAGCAGTACTTC. This translates into CASSLDTGGSYEQYF.

This clone appeared once. This sequence joins TRBV4-3 and TRBJ1-1; D not certain. The CDR3 extends over 12 amino acids. V lost 3 bases and J lost 7, with 9 bases in between. Germline V lookup: CDR1 LGHNA, CDR2 YSLEER. In nucleotides, the CDR3 is TGCGCCAGCAGCCAGACGACGGGTGAAGCTTTCTTT. Protein product: CASSQTTGEAFF.

The chain recombines TRBV7-3 with TRBJ2-7; perhaps TRBD1 as D (5 bases). Germline CDR1 reads SGHTA; CDR2 reads FQGTGA. With 2 bases removed from V and 6 bases from J, the gap between germline ends came to 11 bases. This CDR3 is built from 13 residues. The DNA of the CDR3 is TGTGCCAGCAGCTTAGGGCAGGGCCCCGAGCAGTACTTC. Its translation is CASSLGQGPEQYF.

The V and J genes are TRBV6-5 and TRBJ2-7; D gene unclear. Germline loops: CDR1 MNHEY, CDR2 SVGAGI. The CDR3 runs to 13 residues. Deletions cut 6 bases from V and 2 bases from J, with 11 bases between. CDR3 protein: CASSATPTYEQYF. CDR3 nucleotides: TGTGCCAGCAGCGCAACTCCCACCTACGAGCAGTACTTC.